This paragraph reports one TCR beta chain. Authors' processing steps: Amplification of reference gene primers provided the estimated nucleated cell counts. The assay was immunoSEQ multiplex PCR, and TCRdb's table has in-frame clones only and misses some. Clone size and the V and J calls come from that table; the DNA yielded D and trimming. The sample records 150,000 to 200,000 clones, roughly 84% being singletons. Seattle patients were enrolled during active infection and followed longitudinally. This record comes from a study of blood T cell repertoires in COVID-19. The germline CDR1 and CDR2 sequences are KGHSH and LQKENI. There are 14 residues in the CDR3. The ends were cut back, 6 bases at V and 3 bases at J, with 14 bases in the middle.

The sequenced sample consisted of peripheral blood. The chain combines TRBV18 with TRBJ1-2; a possible D gene is TRBD1 (5 bases). The TCR sequence derives from a woman in her 70s with COVID-19, enrolled during active disease. The CDR3, as DNA: TGTGCCAGCTCCCCAAGGGGAGGGGACTATGGCTACACCTTC. Its protein is CASSPRGGDYGYTF.